Reported below is one T cell receptor beta chain. As yet, its antigen is unknown. This record belongs to a study of OX40 agonist ivuxolimab in advanced cancers. At the level of the study: Checkpoint inhibitors had been given previously to roughly 40% of patients. Study outcomes and limitations: Low normalized T-cell clonal expansion was additionally recorded for some nonresponders. CD8+ T cells showed, on average, more clonal expansion than CD4+ cells.

Method: immunoSEQ multiplex PCR; TCRdb's copy keeps in-frame clones and lacks some. In the table there are about 95,000 clones, 70% to 85% of which are singletons. The CDR3 is 14 amino acids. V was clipped by 3 bases and J by 5 bases, with 12 bases between them. Looked up from germline, CDR1 is SGHNT and CDR2 is YENEEA. This clonotype was obtained from an adult with an advanced solid tumor such as melanoma, head and neck, liver or kidney cancer. The gene calls are TRBV11-3 and TRBJ2-3; TRBD2 might be the D (6 bases). This specimen was CD4+ or CD8+ T cells sorted from blood, taken in a trial of the OX40 agonist ivuxolimab. CDR3 coding DNA: TGTGCCAGCAGCTTGCGGGGATCACAAGATACGCAGTATTTT. It codes for CASSLRGSQDTQYF.